Here is one TCR beta chain with its context. In the original processing: Reference gene primer amplification yielded estimated nucleated cell counts. The method was immunoSEQ multiplex PCR; TCRdb's version includes in-frame clones alone and lacks a portion of them. D and trimming come from the DNA, and the V and J calls and clone size come from that table. The profile shows around 100,000 clones, 84% of them singletons. The CDR3 length is 15 residues. Trimming took off 6 bases at V and 1 base at J, with 12 bases between the two ends. CDR1 is SNHLY, CDR2 FYNNEI, per germline. The data derive from a study of blood T cell repertoires in COVID-19. Whole-study context: The study drew acute and convalescent COVID-19 samples from the United States, Italy and Spain. Nucleic acid was either cDNA or gDNA, and it came from T cells, B-cell-depleted T cells, or PBMCs.

The origin of this receptor is a man between 65 and 80 years old with active or convalescent COVID-19. Source material: peripheral blood. The chain carries TRBV2 and TRBJ1-4; weak D call: TRBD1 (6 bases). CDR3 nucleotide sequence: TGTGCCAGCAGCGTTAACAGGGTAACTAATGAAAAACTGTTTTTT. Its translation is CASSVNRVTNEKLFF.